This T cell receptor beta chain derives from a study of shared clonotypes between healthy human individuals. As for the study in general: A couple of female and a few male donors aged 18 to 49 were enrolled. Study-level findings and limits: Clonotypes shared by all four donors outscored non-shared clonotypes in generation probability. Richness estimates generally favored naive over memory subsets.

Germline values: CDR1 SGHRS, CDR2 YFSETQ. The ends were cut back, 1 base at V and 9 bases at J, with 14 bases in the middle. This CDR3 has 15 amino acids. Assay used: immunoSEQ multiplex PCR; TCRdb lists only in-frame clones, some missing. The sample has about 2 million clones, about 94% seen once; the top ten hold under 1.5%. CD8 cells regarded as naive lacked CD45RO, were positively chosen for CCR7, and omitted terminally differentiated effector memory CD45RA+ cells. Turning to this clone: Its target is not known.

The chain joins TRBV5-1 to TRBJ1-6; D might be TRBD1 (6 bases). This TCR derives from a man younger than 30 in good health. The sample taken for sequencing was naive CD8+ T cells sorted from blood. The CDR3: CASSLTGQLGSPLHF. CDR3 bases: TGCGCCAGCAGCTTGACCGGACAGCTAGGTTCACCCCTCCACTTT.